This is a list of T cell receptor beta chains from one sample in a study of T cells in localized non-small cell lung cancer. Produced via immunoSEQ multiplex PCR; TCRdb's table is partial and in-frame only. Of over 50,000 clones in the sample, roughly 90% are singletons; the top ten hold about 2.1%. The specimen was peripheral blood, collected before any cancer treatment. These receptors were collected from a woman aged 35 to 70 with stage I lung adenocarcinoma. CDR3s include the opening cysteine and the closing phenylalanine or tryptophan. The order of the fields is CDR3 protein, CDR3 DNA, clone size, CDR3 length, D gene, J gene, V gene. The D gene is left open where the match is weak. Size is stated for part of the rows, as once, few or many counts, or as a class when the clone is expanded.

CDR3: CASSVGVEETQYF; DNA: TGTGCCAGCAGCGTAGGAGTAGAAGAGACCCAGTACTTC; size: .; length: 13; D: .; J: TRBJ2-5; V: TRBV9
CDR3: CASARAATNQPQHF; DNA: TGTGCCAGCGCTAGGGCCGCGACAAATCAGCCCCAGCATTTT; size: .; length: 14; D: .; J: TRBJ1-5; V: TRBV7-2
CDR3: CASSPGGSLYGYTF; DNA: TGTGCCAGCTCACCAGGGGGCTCACTCTATGGCTACACCTTC; size: .; length: 14; D: .; J: TRBJ1-2; V: TRBV18
CDR3: CASSRGGTAPNRLF; DNA: TGTGCCAGCAGCCGGGGAGGGACAGCCCCGAATCGGCTCTTT; size: .; length: 14; D: TRBD1; J: TRBJ1-1; V: TRBV28
CDR3: CASSYARLNSPLHF; DNA: TGTGCCAGCAGTTATGCCCGTCTTAATTCACCCCTCCACTTT; size: .; length: 14; D: .; J: TRBJ1-6; V: TRBV6-5
CDR3: CASSTSSGGDEQFF; DNA: TGTGCCAGCAGCACCTCTAGCGGGGGTGATGAGCAGTTCTTC; size: .; length: 14; D: TRBD2; J: TRBJ2-1; V: TRBV9
CDR3: CSGRQGLDTQYF; DNA: TGCAGCGGCCGACAGGGGCTAGATACGCAGTATTTT; size: .; length: 12; D: TRBD1; J: TRBJ2-3; V: TRBV29-1
CDR3: CASSPTAGGGETQYF; DNA: TGCGCCAGCAGCCCGACAGCGGGAGGAGGAGAGACCCAGTACTTC; size: .; length: 15; D: TRBD2; J: TRBJ2-5; V: TRBV5-1
CDR3: CASSHTSGNTGELFF; DNA: TGTGCCAGCAGCCATACTAGCGGGAACACCGGGGAGCTGTTTTTT; size: .; length: 15; D: TRBD2; J: TRBJ2-2; V: TRBV4-2
CDR3: CASGVANEQFF; DNA: TGTGCCTCGGGAGTAGCCAATGAGCAGTTCTTC; size: .; length: 11; D: .; J: TRBJ2-1; V: TRBV10-3
CDR3: CASSQDRDYEQYF; DNA: TGTGCCAGCAGCCAGGACAGGGACTACGAGCAGTACTTC; size: .; length: 13; D: TRBD1; J: TRBJ2-7; V: TRBV7-3
CDR3: CASSFDSNNQPQHF; DNA: TGTGCCAGCAGTTTTGACAGCAACAATCAGCCCCAGCATTTT; size: .; length: 14; D: .; J: TRBJ1-5; V: TRBV28
CDR3: CASSDGGTEAFF; DNA: TGCGCCAGCAGTGATGGGGGCACTGAAGCTTTCTTT; size: few; length: 12; D: .; J: TRBJ1-1; V: TRBV10-1
CDR3: CASSLGWEFGNQPQHF; DNA: TGTGCCAGCAGCTTGGGGTGGGAGTTCGGCAATCAGCCCCAGCATTTT; size: .; length: 16; D: .; J: TRBJ1-5; V: TRBV5-8
CDR3: CASSLYLLESTDTQYF; DNA: TGTGCCAGCAGCTTGTATCTGTTAGAAAGCACAGATACGCAGTATTTT; size: .; length: 16; D: .; J: TRBJ2-3; V: TRBV5-4
CDR3: CASSLEDRFQHF; DNA: TGTGCCAGCAGCTTAGAGGACAGGTTCCAGCATTTT; size: .; length: 12; D: TRBD1; J: TRBJ1-5; V: TRBV7-9
CDR3: CASSTTPGTGYGYTF; DNA: TGTGCCAGTAGTACCACGCCCGGGACAGGGTATGGCTACACCTTC; size: .; length: 15; D: TRBD1; J: TRBJ1-2; V: TRBV19
CDR3: CASSGRAQGNEKLFF; DNA: TGCGCCAGCAGCGGCAGAGCCCAGGGTAATGAAAAACTGTTTTTT; size: once; length: 15; D: .; J: TRBJ1-4; V: TRBV5-1
CDR3: CASSWGGADSGNTIYF; DNA: TGTGCCAGCAGTTGGGGGGGTGCTGACTCTGGAAACACCATATATTTT; size: .; length: 16; D: .; J: TRBJ1-3; V: TRBV25-1
CDR3: CASRGTGQNTEAFF; DNA: TGTGCCAGTAGGGGGACAGGGCAGAATACTGAAGCTTTCTTT; size: .; length: 14; D: TRBD1; J: TRBJ1-1; V: TRBV19
CDR3: CASNPQGQIVIEAFF; DNA: TGTGCCAGCAACCCACAGGGGCAGATCGTAATTGAAGCTTTCTTT; size: .; length: 15; D: TRBD1; J: TRBJ1-1; V: TRBV28
CDR3: CASSPRGGDEQYF; DNA: TGTGCCAGCAGTCCCAGGGGGGGGGACGAGCAGTACTTC; size: .; length: 13; D: .; J: TRBJ2-7; V: TRBV6-6
CDR3: CASSEAVIEIYGYTF; DNA: TGTGCCAGCAGTGAAGCAGTAATAGAGATCTATGGCTACACCTTC; size: .; length: 15; D: .; J: TRBJ1-2; V: TRBV6-1
CDR3: CASRLGRWDTDTQYF; DNA: TGTGCCAGCAGACTCGGGAGATGGGACACAGATACGCAGTATTTT; size: .; length: 15; D: .; J: TRBJ2-3; V: TRBV28
CDR3: CASSLVGRSSNEKLFF; DNA: TGCGCCAGCAGCTTGGTTGGCCGGAGCAGTAATGAAAAACTGTTTTTT; size: .; length: 16; D: .; J: TRBJ1-4; V: TRBV5-1
CDR3: CASSPRQALGETQYF; DNA: TGTGCCAGCTCACCACGTCAGGCCTTGGGAGAGACCCAGTACTTC; size: .; length: 15; D: .; J: TRBJ2-5; V: TRBV18
CDR3: CASSPKVGDSYNEQFF; DNA: TGTGCCAGCAGCCCAAAGGTTGGGGACTCCTACAATGAGCAGTTCTTC; size: .; length: 16; D: .; J: TRBJ2-1; V: TRBV11-1
CDR3: CARGTPNIQYF; DNA: TGCGCCCGGGGGACCCCAAACATTCAGTACTTC; size: .; length: 11; D: .; J: TRBJ2-4; V: TRBV4-3
CDR3: CASSEGRRTNTGELFF; DNA: TGTGCCAGCAGTGAAGGGCGCCGGACTAACACCGGGGAGCTGTTTTTT; size: .; length: 16; D: .; J: TRBJ2-2; V: TRBV2
CDR3: CASSLGGAAEAFF; DNA: TGTGCCAGCAGCTTAGGAGGGGCAGCGGAAGCTTTCTTT; size: .; length: 13; D: .; J: TRBJ1-1; V: TRBV7-8
CDR3: CSARQETQYF; DNA: TGCAGTGCTAGACAAGAGACCCAGTACTTC; size: .; length: 10; D: .; J: TRBJ2-5; V: TRBV20-1
CDR3: CAGRSAANYGYTF; DNA: TGTGCCGGCAGGTCGGCAGCTAACTATGGCTACACCTTC; size: once; length: 13; D: .; J: TRBJ1-2; V: TRBV7-2
CDR3: CASSSGLSYNEQFF; DNA: TGTGCCAGCAGTTCGGGACTCTCCTACAATGAGCAGTTCTTC; size: .; length: 14; D: .; J: TRBJ2-1; V: TRBV27
CDR3: CASSQEGGLGGSYNEQFF; DNA: TGCGCCAGCAGCCAAGAAGGGGGACTGGGCGGCTCCTACAATGAGCAGTTCTTC; size: .; length: 18; D: .; J: TRBJ2-1; V: TRBV4-3
CDR3: CASSNYRGNQPQHF; DNA: TGTGCCAGCAGCAACTACAGGGGCAATCAGCCCCAGCATTTT; size: .; length: 14; D: .; J: TRBJ1-5; V: TRBV6-6
CDR3: CASSSPSAYTDTQYF; DNA: TGTGCCAGCAGTAGCCCTAGCGCCTACACAGATACGCAGTATTTT; size: .; length: 15; D: .; J: TRBJ2-3; V: TRBV25-1
CDR3: CASSEALDPKLFF; DNA: TGTGCCAGCAGTGAAGCGCTGGATCCGAAACTGTTTTTT; size: .; length: 13; D: .; J: TRBJ1-4; V: TRBV2
CDR3: CASTNNLGGASYNEQFF; DNA: TGTGCCAGTACTAACAACCTGGGGGGAGCCTCCTACAATGAGCAGTTCTTC; size: .; length: 17; D: .; J: TRBJ2-1; V: TRBV19
CDR3: CASSTYRGGNTGELFF; DNA: TGTGCCAGCAGCACTTACAGGGGGGGGAACACCGGGGAGCTGTTTTTT; size: .; length: 16; D: .; J: TRBJ2-2; V: TRBV11-3
CDR3: CASGPIQGVHYGYTF; DNA: TGTGCTAGTGGTCCTATCCAGGGGGTTCACTATGGCTACACCTTC; size: few; length: 15; D: TRBD1; J: TRBJ1-2; V: TRBV12-5
CDR3: CSGGTGLGTEAFF; DNA: TGCAGCGGGGGCACAGGGCTGGGCACTGAAGCTTTCTTT; size: .; length: 13; D: .; J: TRBJ1-1; V: TRBV29-1
CDR3: CASSPSQGRPYGYTF; DNA: TGTGCCAGCAGTCCCTCACAGGGGCGGCCGTATGGCTACACCTTC; size: once; length: 15; D: TRBD1; J: TRBJ1-2; V: TRBV6-1
CDR3: CSVDNRRGEQFF; DNA: TGCAGCGTTGACAACCGCAGGGGAGAGCAGTTCTTC; size: .; length: 12; D: .; J: TRBJ2-1; V: TRBV29-1
CDR3: CASTRDLSSYEQYF; DNA: TGTGCCAGCACCCGGGACTTAAGCTCCTACGAGCAGTACTTC; size: few; length: 14; D: .; J: TRBJ2-7; V: TRBV2
CDR3: CASTTQGQGSYYGDTF; DNA: TGTGCCAGCACCACACAGGGACAGGGCTCCTACTATGGCGACACCTTC; size: .; length: 16; D: TRBD1; J: TRBJ1-2; V: TRBV5-4
CDR3: CASSFSGGYGYTF; DNA: TGTGCCAGCAGTTTCTCCGGCGGTTATGGCTACACCTTC; size: .; length: 13; D: .; J: TRBJ1-2; V: TRBV27
CDR3: CASSSPSVSYEQYF; DNA: TGTGCCAGCAGTTCCCCTAGCGTCTCCTACGAGCAGTACTTC; size: .; length: 14; D: .; J: TRBJ2-7; V: TRBV6-6
CDR3: CASETGLGTGELFF; DNA: TGTGCCAGCGAGACAGGGCTAGGAACCGGGGAGCTGTTTTTT; size: .; length: 14; D: TRBD1; J: TRBJ2-2; V: TRBV28
CDR3: CASSTRQGSPNTEAFF; DNA: TGTGCCAGCAGCACCCGACAGGGGAGCCCCAACACTGAAGCTTTCTTT; size: few; length: 16; D: TRBD1; J: TRBJ1-1; V: TRBV7-9
CDR3: CASSQELSNYGYTF; DNA: TGCGCCAGCAGCCAAGAGCTATCTAACTATGGCTACACCTTC; size: .; length: 14; D: .; J: TRBJ1-2; V: TRBV4-1
CDR3: CASGMGGDTGELFF; DNA: TGCGCCAGCGGGATGGGGGGCGACACCGGGGAGCTGTTTTTT; size: .; length: 14; D: .; J: TRBJ2-2; V: TRBV5-1
CDR3: CAWRSDRAGPEAFF; DNA: TGTGCCTGGAGGTCGGACAGGGCGGGACCTGAAGCTTTCTTT; size: .; length: 14; D: TRBD1; J: TRBJ1-1; V: TRBV30
CDR3: CASSKGQGISGNTIYF; DNA: TGTGCCAGTAGTAAGGGACAGGGGATATCTGGAAACACCATATATTTT; size: .; length: 16; D: TRBD1; J: TRBJ1-3; V: TRBV19
CDR3: CASSEIGAETQYF; DNA: TGTGCCAGCAGTGAAATCGGGGCGGAGACCCAGTACTTC; size: .; length: 13; D: .; J: TRBJ2-5; V: TRBV6-1
CDR3: CSVKDRFEAFF; DNA: TGCAGCGTTAAGGACAGGTTTGAAGCTTTCTTT; size: few; length: 11; D: TRBD1; J: TRBJ1-1; V: TRBV29-1
CDR3: CASSPGGALGNTIYF; DNA: TGTGCCAGCAGCCCAGGAGGGGCGCTTGGAAACACCATATATTTT; size: .; length: 15; D: .; J: TRBJ1-3; V: TRBV6-1
CDR3: CSATAGNSYEQYF; DNA: TGCAGCGCCACGGCCGGCAACTCCTACGAGCAGTACTTC; size: .; length: 13; D: .; J: TRBJ2-7; V: TRBV29-1